Below, 31 T cell receptor beta chains from the same sample are listed, as sequenced in a study of T cells in Graves' hyperthyroidism and ophthalmopathy. RNA transcripts served as the template for amplifying TCR beta CDR3 regions. The TCR CDR3 was amplified in a first-round RT-PCR using the HTBI primer set. TCRdb reprocessed the multiplex PCR reads via MiXCR and lists one record per CDR3 protein. This table holds over 650,000 distinct CDR3 sequences, around 15% found once. Sequenced input: blood. Receptors were obtained from a young man with Graves' hyperthyroidism.

The chain has TRBV20-1 and TRBJ2-7; no reliable D call. Germline CDR1 and CDR2: DFQATT and SNEGSKA (reference sequence). V was trimmed by 5 bases and J by 7 bases, leaving 12 bases between them. The CDR3 spans 11 residues. The CDR3 nucleotides are TGCAGTGCTCTCGAAGTTAGGGAGCAGTACTTC. The encoded protein is CSALEVREQYF.

This clonotype was detected ten times or more. The V gene is TRBV12-3 or TRBV12-4, the J gene TRBJ2-3; D perhaps matches TRBD2 (6 bases). Trimming left V 2 bases short and J 0 bases short, with 15 bases between. CDR3 length: 17 amino acids. The CDR3: CASSLRGGAISTDTQYF. Written as DNA, the CDR3 is TGTGCCAGCAGTTTACGTGGCGGGGCCATAAGCACAGATACGCAGTATTTT.

This clonotype was counted ten times or more. The CDR3 reads CASSPGMGNEQFF. CDR3 sequence (DNA): TGTGCCAGCAGTCCAGGTATGGGGAATGAGCAGTTCTTC. This chain uses TRBV28 with TRBJ2-1, with no clear D. Between the trimmed V and J ends, which lost 5 bases and 7 bases, there was a span of 12 bases. The CDR3 runs 13 residues. The germline V gene encodes CDR1 MDHEN and CDR2 SYDVKM.

This clonotype occurred many times. The chain has TRBV11-2 and TRBJ2-7; 10 bases align to TRBD1. Germline V gives CDR1 SGHAT, CDR2 FQNNGV. V was pared by 3 bases and J by 3 bases, with 2 bases of the junction left unmatched. The CDR3 length is 14 residues. CDR3 region: CASSLRTGGYEQYF. The CDR3 DNA follows: TGTGCCAGCAGCTTGAGGACAGGGGGCTACGAGCAGTACTTC.

This clonotype has a handful of counts. This chain joins TRBV28 and TRBJ2-7; TRBD1 matches 10 bases. This CDR3 is built from 14 residues. Looked up from germline, CDR1 is MDHEN and CDR2 is SYDVKM. Trimming took 2 bases from V and 5 from J; bases not matched to a gene: 3. For the CDR3, the DNA is TGTGCCAGCAGTTTAGAGACAGGGGGCCACGAGCAGTACTTC. Translating gives CASSLETGGHEQYF.

This chain connects TRBV2 to TRBJ2-7, with D perhaps given as TRBD1 or TRBD2 (5 bases each). Germline V gene sequence: CDR1 SNHLY, CDR2 FYNNEI. This CDR3 is 14 amino acids long. Trimming left V 7 bases short and J 3 bases short, with 16 bases between. This CDR3 reads CASTPGVQGYEQYF. The CDR3 region has the DNA TGTGCCAGCACGCCCGGGGTGCAGGGCTACGAGCAGTACTTC. Full variable domain (outside the CDR3, taken from reference TRBV2 and TRBJ2-7): EPEVTQTPSHQVTQMGQEVILRCVPISNHLYFYWYRQILGQKVEFLVSFYNNEISEKSEIFDDQFSVERPDGSNFTLKIRSTKLEDSAMYFCASTPGVQGYEQYFGPGTRLTVT.

Many counts were recorded for this clonotype. The V call is TRBV12-5, the J call TRBJ1-5; D gene unclear. The germline V and J ends were trimmed by 8 bases and 5 bases, with 10 bases remaining between them. This CDR3 region has 12 residues. Per the germline V gene, CDR1 is LGHNT and CDR2 is FRNRAP. The CDR3 coding sequence is TGTGCTAGTCACGGGAGGGATCAGCCCCAGCATTTT. It is translated as CASHGRDQPQHF.

This clonotype was seen ten or more times. V is TRBV7-2 and J is TRBJ1-2; tentative D call: TRBD1 (6 bases). The CDR3 covers 15 residues. Per the germline V gene, CDR1 is SGHTA and CDR2 is FQGNSA. V was trimmed by 4 bases and J by 2 bases, leaving 14 bases between them. The CDR3: CASSSRQAGNYGYTF. In DNA, the CDR3 is TGTGCCAGCAGCTCCAGACAGGCGGGAAACTATGGCTACACCTTC.

J is TRBJ2-1 and V is TRBV28; a weak D match, TRBD2 (6 bases). The V end lost 5 bases, the J end lost 9 bases, and 14 bases lay between the germline ends. The CDR3 is made up of 13 amino acids. Germline V gene sequence: CDR1 MDHEN, CDR2 SYDVKM. The CDR3 sequence is CASSTLARVEQFF. Here the CDR3 DNA reads TGTGCCAGCAGTACACTAGCACGGGTTGAGCAGTTCTTC.

The CDR3 DNA sequence: TGTGCCAGCAGACATACCACAGGGGTCGCTAACTATGGCTACACCTTC. It yields the protein CASRHTTGVANYGYTF. The chain joins TRBV13 to TRBJ1-2; 7 bases are a match to TRBD1. Germline CDR1 PRHDT, CDR2 FYEKMQ (reference sequence). The CDR3 is 16 residues long. After removal of 6 bases from V and 0 bases from J, the junction contained 10 bases not matched to a gene.

This clonotype was found a few times. The chain couples TRBV12-5 to TRBJ1-2; D ambiguous. The CDR3 spans 13 residues. The ends were cut back, 7 bases at V and 4 bases at J, with 13 bases in the middle. Germline CDR1 and CDR2: LGHNT and FRNRAP. CDR3 sequence (DNA): TGTGCTAGTGATAATGCGGAATCCTATGGCTACACCTTC. Residues: CASDNAESYGYTF.

This clonotype occurred many times. V usage is TRBV27 and J usage is TRBJ2-2, with D possibly being TRBD1 or TRBD2 (5 bases each). Deletions cut 5 bases from V and 8 bases from J, with 24 bases between. Germline V gene sequence: CDR1 MNHEY, CDR2 SMNVEV (reference sequence). The CDR3 contains 17 residues. The CDR3 nucleotides read TGTGCCAGCAGTCCCCGACCGGGACGGACAAGGGCGGGGGAGCTGTTTTTT. Its translation: CASSPRPGRTRAGELFF.

Only a few counts were recorded for this clonotype. This rearrangement joins TRBV4-1 to TRBJ2-7, with D possibly called TRBD1 or TRBD2 (5 bases each). CDR1 is MGHRA, CDR2 YSYEKL, per germline. The CDR3 spans 15 residues. V lost 1 base and J lost 1, with 11 bases in between. The CDR3 sequence is CASSQVGDGSYEQYF. The CDR3 DNA is TGCGCCAGCAGCCAAGTGGGGGACGGATCCTACGAGCAGTACTTC.

In its sample, this clonotype was seen many times. The rearrangement uses TRBV20-1 and TRBJ1-1; D remains unclear. The length of the CDR3 is 14 residues. Germline assignment: CDR1 DFQATT and CDR2 SNEGSKA (reference sequence). V lost 2 bases and J 4 bases, leaving 14 bases between the germline ends. The CDR3 sequence: CSARSPALGTEAFF. CDR3 bases: TGCAGTGCTAGAAGTCCGGCGTTGGGCACTGAAGCTTTCTTT.

V is TRBV7-9 and J is TRBJ1-5; D call uncertain. The length of the CDR3 is 12 residues. V dropped 4 bases and J dropped 8 bases, with 9 bases sitting between them. The germline gives CDR1 SEHNR, CDR2 FQNEAQ (reference sequence). Here the CDR3 reads CASSSDWEPQHF. CDR3 sequence (DNA): TGTGCCAGCAGCTCCGATTGGGAGCCCCAGCATTTT. Full variable domain (rest looked up from reference TRBV7-9 and TRBJ1-5): DTGVSQNPRHKITKRGQNVTFRCDPISEHNRLYWYRQTLGQGPEFLTYFQNEAQLEKSRLLSDRFSAERPKGSFSTLEIQRTEQGDSAMYLCASSSDWEPQHFGDGTRLSIL.

This clonotype was counted many times. As DNA, the CDR3 is TGTGCCAGCAGCGTAGAGGTCGTCCCTCAAGAGACCCAGTACTTC. It is translated as CASSVEVVPQETQYF. The chain combines TRBV9 with TRBJ2-5; no clear D gene. The CDR3 is made up of 15 amino acids. Germline CDR1 is SGDLS and CDR2 is YYNGEE. The germline V and J ends were trimmed by 0 bases and 2 bases, with 11 bases remaining between them.

CDR3 coding DNA: TGTGCCAGCAGCCCAACCGGGAATAATGAAGCTTTCTTT. Translation gives CASSPTGNNEAFF. This sequence joins TRBV14 and TRBJ1-1; no clear D gene. CDR3 size: 13 residues. The V gene lost 4 bases and the J gene lost 7 bases, with 13 bases spanning the gap. Germline loops: CDR1 SGHDN, CDR2 FVKESK.

The chain employs TRBV5-4 and TRBJ2-1, with TRBD1 matching over 8 bases. CDR3 length equals 14 residues. The germline V gene has CDR1 SGHNT and CDR2 YYREEE (reference sequence). V dropped 4 bases and J dropped 3; count of bases not matched to a gene: 3. The CDR3 nucleotides read TGTGCCAGCAGCGGACAGGGTTTCTACAATGAGCAGTTCTTC. Its translation is CASSGQGFYNEQFF.

The V call is TRBV12-3 or TRBV12-4, the J call TRBJ2-4, with D tentatively TRBD1 (6 bases). The CDR3 runs 16 residues. V was cut by 2 bases and J by 0 bases, with 11 bases left in between. CDR3 sequence: CASSLSTGLAKNIQYF. The DNA for the CDR3 is TGTGCCAGCAGTTTATCAACAGGGCTAGCCAAAAACATTCAGTACTTC.

This clonotype was seen more than once but under ten times. The chain couples TRBV20-1 to TRBJ2-5; 7 positions match TRBD1. Germline CDR1 reads DFQATT; CDR2 reads SNEGSKA (reference sequence). The CDR3 consists of 12 residues. The V and J ends lost 8 bases and 5 bases, in that order; junction bases with no gene match: 8. CDR3 residues: CSSSTGKETQYF. CDR3 nucleotides: TGCAGTTCTTCGACAGGGAAGGAGACCCAGTACTTC.

This clonotype has at least ten counts. V usage is TRBV28 and J usage is TRBJ2-7; weak D call: TRBD2 (6 bases). The germline CDR1 and CDR2 sequences are MDHEN and SYDVKM. This CDR3 has 13 residues. Trimming stripped 4 bases from V and 5 bases from J, with 12 bases between. CDR3 sequence: CASSSRETHEQYF. CDR3 DNA sequence: TGTGCCAGCAGTTCCCGGGAGACCCACGAGCAGTACTTC.

This chain connects TRBV5-1 to TRBJ2-3; 13 nucleotides line up with TRBD2. V lost 2 bases to trimming and J lost 6 bases; unmatched junction nucleotides: 6. This CDR3 has 16 residues. Germline CDR1 is SGHRS and CDR2 is YFSETQ. The CDR3: CASSLVILAGGDTQYF. CDR3 sequence (DNA): TGCGCCAGCAGCTTAGTTATACTAGCGGGAGGGGATACGCAGTATTTT.

In this sample, this clonotype turned up many times. The chain couples TRBV20-1 to TRBJ2-1; no reliable D call. CDR1 is DFQATT and CDR2 is SNEGSKA in the germline V gene (reference sequence). V was trimmed by 0 bases and J by 8 bases, leaving 8 bases between them. There are 12 residues in the CDR3. In DNA, the CDR3 is TGCAGTGCTAGAGAAGGATTTGATGAGCAGTTCTTC. Amino acids: CSAREGFDEQFF.

CDR3 DNA: TGCAGTGCTAGATCTGGGGGACAGGGTTACAATGAGCAGTTCTTC. As protein: CSARSGGQGYNEQFF. J is TRBJ2-1 and V is TRBV20-1; 9 bases map to TRBD1. The CDR3 runs 15 residues. Germline V lookup: CDR1 DFQATT, CDR2 SNEGSKA (reference sequence). The J segment lost 4 bases and the V segment lost 2 bases, leaving 6 bases of the junction unmatched.

This clonotype occurred many times. J is TRBJ2-5 and V is TRBV6-5; 8 nucleotides line up with TRBD1. Germline values: CDR1 MNHEY, CDR2 SVGAGI. After removal of 2 bases from V and 5 bases from J, the junction contained 10 bases not matched to a gene. CDR3 length: 16 amino acids. The CDR3: CASSYDLDRVRETQYF. The CDR3 DNA is TGTGCCAGCAGTTACGATTTGGACAGGGTCCGTGAGACCCAGTACTTC.

This clonotype was seen only a few times. Germline is not matched at one junction end, which may reflect a read error. The CDR3 DNA is TGTGCCAGTACCGACCAACATGACACCGGGGAGCCGTTTTTT. It translates to CASTDQHDTGEPFF. The rearrangement joins TRBV19 to TRBJ2-2, with D perhaps TRBD2 (5 bases). This CDR3 has 14 residues. The germline gives CDR1 LNHDA, CDR2 SQIVND (reference sequence).

Ten or more counts support this clonotype. This sequence joins TRBV28 and TRBJ2-7; TRBD1 might be the D (5 bases). The CDR3 is 13 residues long. V lost 5 bases, J lost 2 bases, and 10 bases lay in between. Per the germline V gene, CDR1 is MDHEN and CDR2 is SYDVKM. Here the CDR3 reads CASSVDSTYEQYF. CDR3 bases: TGTGCCAGCAGTGTTGACAGTACCTACGAGCAGTACTTC. The whole variable domain, filled in from reference TRBV28 and TRBJ2-7, reads DVKVTQSSRYLVKRTGEKVFLECVQDMDHENMFWYRQDPGLGLRLIYFSYDVKMKEKGDIPEGYSVSREKKERFSLILESASTNQTSMYLCASSVDSTYEQYFGPGTRLTVT.

This clonotype has ten or more counts. This chain uses TRBV3-1 with TRBJ1-5; unclear D gene. Germline assignment: CDR1 LGHDT and CDR2 YNNKEL (reference sequence). V lost 5 bases to trimming and J lost 5 bases, with 16 bases between them. The CDR3 has 15 residues. CDR3 sequence (DNA): TGTGCCAGCAGCTCCGGGCCCAAGAGCCATCAGCCCCAGCATTTT. This sequence encodes CASSSGPKSHQPQHF.

The chain carries TRBV12-5 and TRBJ1-4; D possibly corresponds to TRBD1 (6 bases). The ends were cut back, 5 bases at V and 8 bases at J, with 18 bases in the middle. The germline CDR1 and CDR2 sequences are LGHNT and FRNRAP. The CDR3 loop spans 15 amino acids. Here the CDR3 reads CASGPPTGAEEKLFF. In DNA, the CDR3 is TGTGCTAGTGGTCCCCCGACAGGCGCCGAAGAAAAACTGTTTTTT.

This clonotype occurred a few times. V gene TRBV5-1 combines with J gene TRBJ2-5; 7 bases align to TRBD2. Germline CDR1 and CDR2: SGHRS and YFSETQ. V gave up 10 bases and J gave up 2 bases; unmatched junction bases: 8. CDR3 length equals 13 residues. The CDR3 sequence: CACAGVEQETQYF. Written as DNA, the CDR3 is TGCGCCTGTGCGGGAGTAGAGCAAGAGACCCAGTACTTC.

The CDR3 reads CASSLVANRRYGGYTF. The CDR3 bases are TGTGCCAGCAGCTTGGTTGCAAATAGGCGCTACGGGGGCTACACCTTC. The chain recombines TRBV5-6 with TRBJ1-2; no clear D gene. Looked up from germline, CDR1 is SGHDT and CDR2 is YYEEEE. The CDR3 runs to 16 residues. Trimming took 0 bases from V and 8 from J, leaving 20 bases between them. Full variable domain (missing parts from reference TRBV5-6 and TRBJ1-2): DAGVTQSPTHLIKTRGQQVTLRCSPKSGHDTVSWYQQALGQGPQFIFQYYEEEERQRGNFPDRFSGHQFPNYSSELNVNALLLGDSALYLCASSLVANRRYGGYTFGSGTRLTVV.